The entry below describes one T cell receptor (beta chain). No antigen is known for it. The sample originates from a study of T cell responses to AZD1222 COVID-19 vaccine. Here immunoSEQ multiplex PCR was the method, and the copy in TCRdb shows in-frame clones only, minus some. The sample shows around 150,000 clones, more than 70% of them seen only once. Germline-derived CDR1 and CDR2 are MDHEN and SYDVKM. The CDR3 runs 14 residues. Trimming removed 6 bases from V and 6 bases from J; junction bases left unmatched: 5. Study-wide results and limits: Just a handful of AZD1222 recipients tested seropositive at baseline. The repertoires were collected only after the peak T cell response.

The gene calls are TRBV28 and TRBJ1-4, with 9 positions matching TRBD1. This specimen consisted of peripheral blood, obtained on day 0 of AZD1222 vaccination. This clonotype was sampled from an adult in good health. The CDR3 DNA sequence: TGTGCCAGCAGGCTAACAGGGGGCGATGAAAAACTGTTTTTT. Translating gives CASRLTGGDEKLFF.